The 9 T cell receptor beta chains listed next were all sequenced from one sample in a study of blood T cell repertoires in COVID-19. TCRdb's table, derived via immunoSEQ multiplex PCR, lists solely in-frame clones and lacks some. The data hold some 41,000 clones, with roughly nine tenths observed a single time. Material for sequencing was peripheral blood. The receptor source for this set is a woman in her thirties in a cohort sampled during active COVID-19.

The rearrangement joins TRBV5-6 to TRBJ1-6; D possibly corresponds to TRBD1 (5 bases). Germline values: CDR1 SGHDT, CDR2 YYEEEE. The V gene lost 4 bases and the J gene lost 8 bases, with 16 bases spanning the gap. The CDR3 extends over 15 amino acids. This CDR3 is CASSRRGGGDSPLHF. The CDR3 bases are TGTGCCAGCAGCCGGCGGGGGGGAGGAGATTCACCCCTCCACTTT.

This chain links TRBV7-2 with TRBJ2-3; TRBD2 aligns across 8 bases. Germline values: CDR1 SGHTA, CDR2 FQGNSA. V shed 0 bases, J shed 6 bases, and the junction held 5 bases outside the gene matches. This CDR3 contains 15 residues. CDR3 residues: CASSLAGLGGDTQYF. In nucleotides, the CDR3 is TGTGCCAGCAGCTTAGCGGGACTAGGCGGGGATACGCAGTATTTT.

This chain links TRBV5-1 with TRBJ2-5; the match to TRBD2 covers 11 bases. Trimming removed 4 bases from V and 9 bases from J; junction bases left unmatched: 14. The CDR3 is 16 amino acids. Germline V lookup: CDR1 SGHRS, CDR2 YFSETQ. For the CDR3, the DNA is TGCGCCAGCAGCACTACTAGCGGGAGCAGTGCTAAGGCCCAGTACTTC. Its translation: CASSTTSGSSAKAQYF.

V and J are TRBV24-1 and TRBJ2-2; D is uncertain. CDR3 size: 13 residues. From germline, CDR1 is KGHDR and CDR2 SFDVKD. Trimming stripped 5 bases from V and 1 base from J, with 4 bases between. The CDR3 loop is CATSARNTGELFF. As DNA, the CDR3 is TGTGCCACCAGTGCTCGGAACACCGGGGAGCTGTTTTTT.

The chain joins TRBV11-2 to TRBJ2-1, with no clear D. The CDR3 consists of 13 residues. Trimming stripped 1 base from V and 5 bases from J, with 6 bases between. The germline CDR1 and CDR2 sequences are SGHAT and FQNNGV. Here the CDR3 reads CASSLGQNNEQFF. DNA of the CDR3: TGTGCCAGCAGCTTAGGGCAGAACAATGAGCAGTTCTTC.

CDR3 bases: TGTGCCAGCAGCCAAAGGCGGGAGCTCCTCTACAATGAGCAGTTCTTC. Residues: CASSQRRELLYNEQFF. V gene TRBV3-1 (or the pseudogene TRBV3-2) combines with J gene TRBJ2-1; 7 bases map to TRBD2. Germline CDR1 and CDR2: LGHDT and YNNKEL (reference sequence). V shed 2 bases and J 3 bases; nucleotides not matched to a gene: 7. The CDR3 consists of 16 residues.

The chain joins TRBV5-1 to TRBJ1-2, with D possibly matching TRBD1 (5 bases). The CDR3 runs to 13 residues. The V gene's germline CDR1 is SGHRS and CDR2 YFSETQ. Trimming took off 1 base at V and 6 bases at J, with 10 bases between the two ends. The CDR3 region is CASSLSGKDGYTF. Written as DNA, the CDR3 is TGCGCCAGCAGCTTGTCAGGGAAAGATGGCTACACCTTC.

The chain has TRBV5-5 and TRBJ2-7; TRBD2 is a possible D gene (5 bases). The CDR3 is 13 residues long. Trimming took off 1 base at V and 2 bases at J, with 7 bases between the two ends. Germline values: CDR1 SGHKS, CDR2 YYEKEE (reference sequence). The CDR3 nucleotides are TGTGCCAGCAGCTTGTTGAGGGCCTACGAGCAGTACTTC. Translated, it gives CASSLLRAYEQYF.

The chain combines TRBV18 with TRBJ2-7; TRBD2 matches 7 bases. The junction had 6 bases not matched to a gene; V was cut back by 5 bases and J by 2 bases. CDR3 length equals 14 residues. CDR1 and CDR2 (germline): KGHSH, LQKENI. CDR3 residues: CASSAGGGAYEQYF. The CDR3 coding sequence is TGTGCCAGCTCAGCCGGGGGAGGGGCCTACGAGCAGTACTTC.